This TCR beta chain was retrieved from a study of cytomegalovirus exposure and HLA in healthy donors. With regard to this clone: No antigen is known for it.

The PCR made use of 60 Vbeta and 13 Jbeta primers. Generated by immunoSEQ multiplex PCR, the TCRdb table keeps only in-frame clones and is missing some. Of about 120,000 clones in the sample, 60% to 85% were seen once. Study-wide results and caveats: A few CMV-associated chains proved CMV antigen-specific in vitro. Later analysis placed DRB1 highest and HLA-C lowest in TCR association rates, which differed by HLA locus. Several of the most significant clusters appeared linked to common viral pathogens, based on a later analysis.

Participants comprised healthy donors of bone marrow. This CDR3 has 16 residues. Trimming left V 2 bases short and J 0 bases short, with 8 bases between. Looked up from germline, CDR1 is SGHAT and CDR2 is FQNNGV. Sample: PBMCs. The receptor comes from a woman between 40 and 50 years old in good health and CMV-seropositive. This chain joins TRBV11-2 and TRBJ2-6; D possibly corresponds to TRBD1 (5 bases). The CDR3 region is CASSLQGFSGANVLTF. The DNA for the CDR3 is TGTGCCAGCAGCTTACAGGGCTTCTCTGGGGCCAACGTCCTGACTTTC.